Below are 9 T cell receptor beta chains sequenced from a single sample in a study of CD8 T cells in Susac syndrome (dated by TCRdb to about 2019). To prepare the library, the immunoSEQ multiplex PCR assay was applied. RNA was extracted with the RNeasy kit and roughly 0.45 to 1 ug was reverse transcribed using random hexamers. The raw public reads went through TCRdb reprocessing: fastp at Q25, MiXCR clone calling, in-frame beta chains kept. Records with the same CDR3 protein are collapsed into one entry carrying the most frequent genes and DNA. Across this sample there are around 300,000 distinct CDR3 sequences, with 75% to 90% seen only once. The ten largest clones take up approximately 0.18% of the sample. The specimen sequenced was CD8+ T cells from PBMCs. These receptors all come from a human donor with multiple sclerosis.

This clonotype has only a few counts. The CDR3 region is CASSFGGAKNIQYF. In DNA, the CDR3 is TGTGCCAGCAGTTTTGGGGGGGCCAAAAACATTCAGTACTTC. The chain couples TRBV27 to TRBJ2-4; D possibly corresponds to TRBD2 (6 bases). The CDR3 totals 14 residues. From germline, CDR1 is MNHEY and CDR2 SMNVEV (reference sequence). V was clipped by 3 bases and J by 1 base, with 7 bases between them.

This chain joins TRBV3-1 and TRBJ2-5; perhaps TRBD2 as D (5 bases). Trimming shortened V by 1 base and J by 5 bases, and 23 bases separated the two germline ends. This CDR3 contains 18 residues. Per the germline V gene, CDR1 is LGHDT and CDR2 is YNNKEL (reference sequence). The CDR3: CASSQAHMGAVSEETQYF. In nucleotides, the CDR3 is TGTGCCAGCAGCCAAGCCCATATGGGAGCAGTTTCGGAGGAGACCCAGTACTTC.

The chain links TRBV6-2 or TRBV6-3 to TRBJ2-1; TRBD2 agrees at 7 bases. Losses at the gene ends were 5 bases for V and 7 bases for J; bases not matched to a gene: 14. CDR3 length: 16 residues. Looked up from germline, CDR1 is MNHEY and CDR2 is SVGEGT. CDR3 DNA: TGTGCCAGCAGTACTCCTAGCGGCCCTGAGGAAAATGAGCAGTTCTTC. It yields the protein CASSTPSGPEENEQFF.

The chain recombines TRBV7-9 with TRBJ1-2; a weak D match, TRBD1 (5 bases). Looked up from germline, CDR1 is SEHNR and CDR2 is FQNEAQ (reference sequence). Trimming stripped 10 bases from V and 7 bases from J, with 19 bases between. The CDR3 covers 13 residues. The CDR3 spells CAINLGGDGGYTF. DNA of the CDR3: TGTGCCATCAACCTGGGGGGGGACGGTGGCTACACCTTC.

This sequence joins TRBV7-9 and TRBJ2-1, with a weak D call TRBD2 (6 bases). The CDR3 has 13 amino acids. V lost 5 bases and J lost 8, with 13 bases in between. Germline-derived CDR1 and CDR2 are SEHNR and FQNEAQ (reference sequence). The CDR3 DNA reads as TGTGCCAGCAGCACACCCCGGGGGTATGAGCAGTTCTTC. It translates to CASSTPRGYEQFF.

In DNA form, the CDR3 reads TGCGCCAGCAGCTTGTACAGCGGGACTGATGAGCAGTTCTTC. Protein sequence: CASSLYSGTDEQFF. This rearrangement joins TRBV5-1 to TRBJ2-1; 7 bases match TRBD2. V gave up 1 base and J gave up 8 bases; unmatched junction bases: 6. Per the germline V gene, CDR1 is SGHRS and CDR2 is YFSETQ. The CDR3 is made up of 14 amino acids.

V usage is TRBV5-1 and J usage is TRBJ1-2; the D gene is possibly TRBD1 (5 bases). The V end lost 4 bases, the J end lost 4 bases, and 14 bases lay between the germline ends. The CDR3 runs 14 residues. Germline V gives CDR1 SGHRS, CDR2 YFSETQ. Here the CDR3 reads CASSGATAAYGYTF. In DNA, the CDR3 is TGCGCCAGCAGCGGCGCGACAGCGGCCTATGGCTACACCTTC.

This clonotype appeared a few times. The V gene is TRBV7-9, the J gene TRBJ1-5; D gene ambiguous. Germline CDR1 is SEHNR and CDR2 is FQNEAQ (reference sequence). CDR3 length: 14 residues. V was trimmed by 3 bases and J by 3 bases, leaving 9 bases between them. CDR3 amino acids: CASSLEGNNQPQHF. The CDR3 bases are TGTGCCAGCAGCTTGGAGGGCAACAATCAGCCCCAGCATTTT.

This sequence joins TRBV7-9 and TRBJ2-5; 9 nucleotides line up with TRBD1. This CDR3 is 14 amino acids long. V was clipped by 5 bases and J by 2 bases; unmatched bases: 3. Germline-derived CDR1 and CDR2 are SEHNR and FQNEAQ (reference sequence). CDR3 nucleotide sequence: TGTGCCAGCAGCGCAGACAGGGGGCAAGAGACCCAGTACTTC. Translated: CASSADRGQETQYF.